The 15 T cell receptor beta chains below were found in one sample sequenced in a study of shared clonotypes between healthy human individuals. TCRdb's table, derived via immunoSEQ multiplex PCR, lists solely in-frame clones and lacks some. The repertoire includes about 1.1 million clones, 60% to 85% of them detected once, and 0.89% sits in the top ten. The sample comprised memory CD4+ T cells from PBMCs. Subset given: CD45RA-negative fraction. These receptors came from a man aged 18 to 30 in good health. Some clones in this sample may be carry-over from other donors' samples.

V usage is TRBV6-6 and J usage is TRBJ2-2; D remains ambiguous. Germline V gene data show CDR1 as MNHNY and CDR2 as SVGAGI (reference sequence). V shed 6 bases and J shed 2 bases, with 7 bases lying between them. This CDR3 is 13 amino acids long. This CDR3 is CASRTTNTGELFF. Here the CDR3 DNA reads TGTGCCAGCAGAACCACCAACACCGGGGAGCTGTTTTTT.

The chain links TRBV2 to TRBJ2-1; the D is unclear. The V gene lost 8 bases and the J gene lost 1 base, with 18 bases spanning the gap. CDR3 length equals 16 residues. Per germline, CDR1 SNHLY and CDR2 FYNNEI. CDR3 nucleotides: TGTGCCAGCCTTAACCTAAGGACGTCTTCCTACAATGAGCAGTTCTTC. It encodes CASLNLRTSSYNEQFF.

This clone came up a few times. V usage is TRBV19 and J usage is TRBJ1-3; possibly TRBD1 for D (5 bases). CDR3 length: 12 amino acids. V lost 7 bases and J 4 bases, leaving 8 bases between the germline ends. The germline CDR1 and CDR2 sequences are LNHDA and SQIVND (reference sequence). The CDR3 bases are TGTGCCAGTAACCCAGGGGGAAACACCATATATTTT. Translating gives CASNPGGNTIYF.

For this clone: Relative to the germline gene, one junction end is altered; a read error may explain this. The chain has TRBV11-1 and TRBJ2-2; possible D gene TRBD1, 6 bases. The CDR3 is 13 amino acids. The germline gives CDR1 SGHAT, CDR2 FQDESV (reference sequence). The CDR3 DNA follows: TGTGCCAGCAGATTAGGGGGATCCGGGGAGCTGTTTTTT. As protein: CASRLGGSGELFF.

The chain links TRBV7-3 to TRBJ2-7, with 9 bases matching TRBD1. The CDR3 spans 14 residues. Unmatched junction bases numbered 5, after V lost 2 bases and J lost 6 bases. CDR1 is SGHTA, CDR2 FQGTGA, per germline. The CDR3 DNA follows: TGTGCCAGCAGCTTAGGGACAGGGTATTCCGAGCAGTACTTC. This sequence encodes CASSLGTGYSEQYF.

J is TRBJ1-2 and V is TRBV7-9, with a weak D call TRBD1 (5 bases). V lost 5 bases and J 2 bases, leaving 12 bases between the germline ends. Germline CDR1 reads SEHNR; CDR2 reads FQNEAQ (reference sequence). The CDR3 has 14 amino acids. The CDR3 region has the DNA TGTGCCAGCAGCCCGGGGACGGTGAACTATGGCTACACCTTC. As protein: CASSPGTVNYGYTF.

The V and J genes are TRBV5-8 and TRBJ2-2; 7 bases agree with TRBD1. CDR1 is SGHTS and CDR2 is YDEGEE in the germline V gene. This CDR3 is built from 15 residues. V dropped 5 bases and J dropped 1; count of bases not matched to a gene: 5. CDR3 DNA sequence: TGTGCCAGCAGTCGACAGGGCCTGAACACCGGGGAGCTGTTTTTT. The encoded protein is CASSRQGLNTGELFF. Together with reference TRBV5-8 and TRBJ2-2, the CDR3 gives the full variable domain: EAGVTQSPTHLIKTRGQQATLRCSPISGHTSVYWYQQALGLGLQFLLWYDEGEERNRGNFPPRFSGRQFPNYSSELNVNALELEDSALYLCASSRQGLNTGELFFGEGSRLTVL.

J is TRBJ2-1 and V is TRBV9; TRBD1 aligns across 11 bases. Germline CDR1 SGDLS, CDR2 YYNGEE. The CDR3 spans 19 residues. The V gene end was trimmed by 4 bases and the J gene end by 0 bases; junction bases not matched to a gene: 12. The CDR3 is CASSPGDRGSYSSYNEQFF. CDR3 DNA sequence: TGTGCCAGCAGCCCCGGGGACAGGGGGTCCTATAGCTCCTACAATGAGCAGTTCTTC.

The chain uses TRBV19 and TRBJ2-7; D unclear. With 6 bases removed from V and 0 bases from J, the gap between germline ends came to 9 bases. CDR1 is LNHDA, CDR2 SQIVND, per germline (reference sequence). CDR3 length equals 13 residues. The CDR3 nucleotides read TGTGCCAGTAGGGGATGGTCCTCCTACGAGCAGTACTTC. Translated: CASRGWSSYEQYF.

The rearrangement joins TRBV5-1 to TRBJ2-3, with a tentative D call TRBD1 (5 bases). The CDR3 covers 14 residues. Germline lookup yields CDR1 SGHRS and CDR2 YFSETQ. Trimming stripped 3 bases from V and 6 bases from J, with 14 bases between. The CDR3 sequence: CASSSGTPGDTQYF. CDR3 sequence (DNA): TGCGCCAGCAGCTCTGGTACTCCAGGGGATACGCAGTATTTT.

This clone was seen a few times. The chain employs TRBV5-1 and TRBJ1-1, with D unclear. This CDR3 has 14 residues. Germline V gives CDR1 SGHRS, CDR2 YFSETQ. Trimming stripped 5 bases from V and 3 bases from J, with 14 bases between. The chain's CDR3 is CASRPGSGDTEAFF. As DNA, the CDR3 is TGCGCCAGCAGACCCGGGTCTGGGGACACTGAAGCTTTCTTT.

The gene calls are TRBV30 and TRBJ2-7, with D perhaps TRBD2 (5 bases). Trimming shortened V by 4 bases and J by 7 bases, and 17 bases separated the two germline ends. Per germline, CDR1 GTSNPN and CDR2 SVGIG (reference sequence). This CDR3 contains 13 residues. CDR3 amino acids: CAWTHADSGEQYF. The CDR3 nucleotides are TGTGCCTGGACTCACGCAGATTCGGGGGAGCAGTACTTC.

This clone was counted a few times. This same CDR3 is encoded by further DNA sequences in the sample. J is TRBJ1-2 and V is TRBV18; the match to TRBD1 covers 8 bases. Germline V gives CDR1 KGHSH, CDR2 LQKENI. Trimming cost V 3 bases and J 3 bases; bases outside gene matches: 0. The CDR3 runs 13 residues. The CDR3 bases are TGTGCCAGCTCACCGACAGGGGACTATGGCTACACCTTC. Amino acid sequence: CASSPTGDYGYTF.

The rearrangement uses TRBV10-3 and TRBJ2-7, with D possibly matching TRBD2 (7 bases). V shed 4 bases and J shed 0 bases, with 10 bases lying between them. Germline CDR1 ENHRY, CDR2 SYGVKD. The CDR3 runs 14 residues. The CDR3, as DNA: TGTGCCATCAGTGTAGGGGGGGACTCCTACGAGCAGTACTTC. This sequence encodes CAISVGGDSYEQYF.

Notes on this clone: The sample holds other DNA sequences that translate to the same CDR3. This chain joins TRBV5-1 and TRBJ1-4, with 8 bases identical to TRBD1. CDR3 length: 14 amino acids. The trim removed 2 bases at V and 3 bases at J, leaving 0 bases unmatched. The germline gives CDR1 SGHRS, CDR2 YFSETQ. CDR3 residues: CASSLQGANEKLFF. CDR3 bases: TGCGCCAGCAGCTTACAGGGGGCTAATGAAAAACTGTTTTTT. Variable domain in full (rest from reference TRBV5-1 and TRBJ1-4): KAGVTQTPRYLIKTRGQQVTLSCSPISGHRSVSWYQQTPGQGLQFLFEYFSETQRNKGNFPGRFSGRQFSNSRSEMNVSTLELGDSALYLCASSLQGANEKLFFGSGTQLSVL.